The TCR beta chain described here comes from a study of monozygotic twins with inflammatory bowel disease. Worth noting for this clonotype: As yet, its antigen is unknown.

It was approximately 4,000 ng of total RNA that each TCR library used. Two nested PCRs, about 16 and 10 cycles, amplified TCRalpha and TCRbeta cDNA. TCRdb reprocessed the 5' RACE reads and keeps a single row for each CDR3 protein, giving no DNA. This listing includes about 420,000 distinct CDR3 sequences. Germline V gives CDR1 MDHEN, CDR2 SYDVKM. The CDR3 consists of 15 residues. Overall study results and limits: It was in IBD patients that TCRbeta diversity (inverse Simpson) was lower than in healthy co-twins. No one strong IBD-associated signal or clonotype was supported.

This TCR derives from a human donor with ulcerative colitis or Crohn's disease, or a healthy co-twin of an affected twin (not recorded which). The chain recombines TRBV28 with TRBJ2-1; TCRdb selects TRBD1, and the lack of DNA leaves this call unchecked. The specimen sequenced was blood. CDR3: CASSPFGGVSNEQFF.